Listed here is a single TCR beta chain. Germline is not matched at one junction end, which may reflect a read error. This sample is drawn from a study of T-cell reconstitution after alpha-beta-depleted transplantation in children. TCRbeta library preparation incorporated unique molecular identifiers. In TCRdb, the PCR reads were re-called with MiXCR into one record per CDR3 protein. Here the sample spans about 340,000 distinct CDR3 sequences, about 9.3% being singletons. The CDR3 runs 15 residues. Germline loops: CDR1 MGHRA, CDR2 YSYEKL. The sequencing here drew on PBMCs from the stem cell graft donor, taken from the stem cell graft. The rearrangement links TRBV4-1 to TRBJ2-7, with D possibly TRBD1 on 6 matching bases. This clonotype was sampled from a human donor who donated a stem cell graft to a child with acute lymphoblastic leukemia. The CDR3 region has the DNA TGCGCCAGCCGCCAAGTACAGGGCCGATCCTACGAGCAGTACTTC. Translating it yields CASRQVQGRSYEQYF.